The T cell receptor (beta chain) under discussion was sequenced for a study of beta chain features in type 1 diabetes. Across the study: There was similarity between patients and healthy donors in age, gender and cell yields. Study results and limitations: Naive, central memory and Treg TCRB repertoires seemed to resemble each other more closely in patients than they did in healthy donors. Within each of all four CD4+ subsets, Type 1 diabetes patients had TCRB CDR3s that were moderately but significantly shorter.

As every portion of the isolated RNA was reverse transcribed, the sequencing read expressed TCRB transcripts. The repertoire was sequenced with immunoSEQ multiplex PCR; TCRdb's copy has only in-frame clones and lacks some. The data hold approximately 70,000 clones, with approximately 50% observed a single time. In this sample, this clone turned up a few times. Its antigen is not identified. V lost 3 bases, J lost 2 bases, and 3 bases stayed unmatched. Germline V lookup: CDR1 SEHNR, CDR2 FQNEAQ (reference sequence). The CDR3 is made up of 15 amino acids. In total, each donor contributed a single heparinised blood draw that averaged roughly 100 mL. Sorted CD4+ subsets: naive, central memory, regulatory, stem cell-like memory (CD45RO/CCR7/CD25/CD127/CD95/CD27 panel).

The receptor was isolated from a man aged 30 to 45 with type 1 diabetes. J is TRBJ1-2 and V is TRBV7-9, with 10 bases matching TRBD1. The specimen was central memory CD4+ T cells from blood. The CDR3 region has the DNA TGTGCCAGCAGCTTTTCGGGACAGGGGAACTATGGCTACACCTTC. Amino acids: CASSFSGQGNYGYTF.